These 21 T cell receptor beta chains were sequenced from one sample in a study of Ad26.COV2.S vaccination and SARS-CoV-2 variants. As to treatment: roughly 18 received Ad26.COV2.S at low or high dose, single or two shots; five or six received placebo; per-sample allocation not given. The investigators took samples on day 63 after the first vaccine or placebo injection. The protocol was immunoSEQ multiplex PCR, while the TCRdb copy is restricted to in-frame clones and leaves out a portion. The sample lists about 410,000 clones, 89% occurring once. The input for sequencing was peripheral blood, taken in a trial of Ad26.COV2.S vaccine versus placebo. The receptor set was obtained from a person aged 18-60 years who received the Ad26.COV2.S COVID-19 vaccine or a placebo.

The V gene is TRBV4-1, the J gene TRBJ2-3; 8 nucleotides agree with TRBD1. The germline V gene encodes CDR1 MGHRA and CDR2 YSYEKL. The CDR3 totals 15 residues. V shed 5 bases and J 4 bases; nucleotides not matched to a gene: 8. The chain's CDR3 is CASSGRDRSPDTQYF. In nucleotides, the CDR3 is TGCGCCAGCAGCGGCCGGGACAGGAGCCCAGATACGCAGTATTTT.

The rearrangement joins TRBV7-2 to TRBJ2-2, with 11 bases lining up with TRBD1. CDR1 and CDR2 from the germline V gene are SGHTA and FQGNSA. The CDR3 runs to 15 residues. Germline trimming cut 5 bases from V and 5 bases from J; bases unmatched to any gene: 4. This CDR3 reads CASSPGTGGTGELFF. CDR3 DNA sequence: TGTGCCAGCAGCCCTGGGACAGGGGGGACCGGGGAGCTGTTTTTT.

This chain links TRBV27 with TRBJ2-1; D is perhaps TRBD1 or TRBD2 (6 bases each). Trimming took off 8 bases at V and 4 bases at J, with 18 bases between the two ends. CDR1 MNHEY and CDR2 SMNVEV come from the germline V gene (reference sequence). This CDR3 is 15 amino acids long. Written as DNA, the CDR3 is TGTGCCAGCCGGAGGGGGAGCGGCGATTACAATGAGCAGTTCTTC. It translates to CASRRGSGDYNEQFF.

This chain links TRBV5-1 with TRBJ2-1; 13 positions agree with TRBD2. Trimming removed 4 bases from V and 6 bases from J; junction bases left unmatched: 7. Germline V gene data show CDR1 as SGHRS and CDR2 as YFSETQ. The CDR3 contains 16 residues. This chain's CDR3 is CASSPSRTSGSNEQFF. The DNA of the CDR3 is TGCGCCAGCAGCCCATCTCGGACTAGCGGGAGCAATGAGCAGTTCTTC.

The chain carries TRBV4-1 and TRBJ1-5; the D gene is possibly TRBD1 (6 bases). The V end lost 1 base, the J end lost 2 bases, and 15 bases lay between the germline ends. CDR1 MGHRA and CDR2 YSYEKL come from the germline V gene. There are 17 residues in the CDR3. CDR3 DNA sequence: TGCGCCAGCAGCCAAGTAGGGGGGGGCTTGGGCAATCAGCCCCAGCATTTT. This translates into CASSQVGGGLGNQPQHF.

The chain couples TRBV19 to TRBJ2-4; D remains ambiguous. Germline V CDR1 and CDR2: LNHDA, SQIVND (reference sequence). Deletions cut 9 bases from V and 4 bases from J, with 13 bases between. The CDR3 has 13 residues. The CDR3 bases are TGTGCCAGCTGGGGTGGGGATAAAAACATTCAGTACTTC. This translates into CASWGGDKNIQYF.

This chain links TRBV6-6 with TRBJ2-3, with 9 bases fitting TRBD2. V gave up 2 bases and J gave up 4 bases; unmatched junction bases: 7. Germline loops: CDR1 MNHNY, CDR2 SVGAGI (reference sequence). The length of the CDR3 is 16 residues. The CDR3 region has the DNA TGTGCCAGCAGTTACCGGGCGGGAGGGCCTCCAGATACGCAGTATTTT. Residues: CASSYRAGGPPDTQYF.

The chain employs TRBV20-1 and TRBJ2-7; 10 bases match TRBD2. CDR3 length: 13 residues. Germline V gives CDR1 DFQATT, CDR2 SNEGSKA (reference sequence). Trimming cost V 3 bases and J 6 bases; bases outside gene matches: 5. The CDR3 coding sequence is TGCAGTGCTAGTCTAGCGGGAGCCTCCGAGCAGTACTTC. Translation: CSASLAGASEQYF.

The gene calls are TRBV7-2 and TRBJ2-1; perhaps D is TRBD1 or TRBD2 (5 bases each). Germline V gene lookup returns CDR1 SGHTA and CDR2 FQGNSA. The V and J ends lost 7 bases and 7 bases respectively, with 29 bases between them. CDR3 length equals 18 residues. The CDR3 here is CASKKRTGTGITRNEQFF. The CDR3 nucleotides read TGTGCCAGCAAGAAGAGAACCGGGACGGGAATCACTAGAAATGAGCAGTTCTTC.

This chain joins TRBV3-1 (or the pseudogene TRBV3-2) and TRBJ2-4; 9 bases align to TRBD1. CDR1 and CDR2 from the germline V gene are LGHDT and YNNKEL (reference sequence). There are 15 residues in the CDR3. Unmatched junction bases numbered 6, after V lost 3 bases and J lost 6 bases. CDR3 sequence (DNA): TGTGCCAGCAGCCACCCGGACAGGGGAGTAAACATTCAGTACTTC. It codes for CASSHPDRGVNIQYF.

DNA for the CDR3: TGCGCCAGCAGCCAAGCAGACGGGGATGGCTACACCTTC. This encodes CASSQADGDGYTF. The chain recombines TRBV4-3 with TRBJ1-2, with unresolved D. V dropped 1 base and J dropped 6 bases, with 9 bases sitting between them. This CDR3 is built from 13 residues. Germline values: CDR1 LGHNA, CDR2 YSLEER.

The chain carries TRBV4-1 and TRBJ2-3, with TRBD2 identical over 7 bases. V lost 1 base to trimming and J lost 2 bases; unmatched junction nucleotides: 3. The germline CDR1 and CDR2 sequences are MGHRA and YSYEKL. The CDR3 contains 15 residues. The CDR3 region has the DNA TGCGCCAGCAGCCAAGCTAGCGGATACACAGATACGCAGTATTTT. The encoded protein is CASSQASGYTDTQYF.

The chain employs TRBV27 and TRBJ1-1, with no clear D. V lost 6 bases and J 1 base, leaving 15 bases between the germline ends. This CDR3 comprises 15 residues. Germline loops: CDR1 MNHEY, CDR2 SMNVEV (reference sequence). The CDR3 bases are TGTGCCAGCAGCACCTGGAGACGGACGAACACTGAAGCTTTCTTT. Its translation: CASSTWRRTNTEAFF.

The rearrangement links TRBV11-3 to TRBJ2-2, with TRBD1 matching over 7 bases. The germline CDR1 and CDR2 sequences are SGHNT and YENEEA. J lost 5 bases, V lost 5 bases, and 5 bases had no gene match. The CDR3 covers 14 residues. CDR3 coding DNA: TGTGCCAGCAGCCTGGGACAGCCTACCGGGGAGCTGTTTTTT. Its translation: CASSLGQPTGELFF.

To note about this clone: Within the sample, other DNA sequences also encode this same CDR3. The chain joins TRBV18 to TRBJ1-5; D is ambiguous. The V end lost 6 bases, the J end lost 1 base, and 7 bases lay between the germline ends. The CDR3 spans 13 residues. CDR1 is KGHSH and CDR2 is LQKENI in the germline V gene. For the CDR3, the DNA is TGTGCCAGCTCGCCGGACAGCAATCAGCCCCAGCATTTT. Amino acids: CASSPDSNQPQHF.

The rearrangement joins TRBV30 to TRBJ1-3; D unresolved. Trimming took 0 bases from V and 3 from J, leaving 6 bases between them. The germline CDR1 and CDR2 sequences are GTSNPN and SVGIG (reference sequence). The CDR3 has 13 residues. In DNA form, the CDR3 reads TGTGCCTGGAGTGTACTCAGTGGAAACACCATATATTTT. This translates into CAWSVLSGNTIYF. Full variable domain (outside the CDR3, taken from reference TRBV30 and TRBJ1-3): SQTIHQWPATLVQPVGSPLSLECTVEGTSNPNLYWYRQAAGRGLQLLFYSVGIGQISSEVPQNLSASRPQDRQFILSSKKLLLSDSGFYLCAWSVLSGNTIYFGEGSWLTVV.

The rearrangement links TRBV24-1 to TRBJ2-3; TRBD1 agrees at 8 bases. The J segment lost 0 bases and the V segment lost 5 bases, leaving 6 bases of the junction unmatched. The CDR3 is made up of 16 amino acids. Germline loops: CDR1 KGHDR, CDR2 SFDVKD. CDR3 bases: TGTGCCACCAGTGGGCTCGGACAGGGAAGCACAGATACGCAGTATTTT. Amino acids: CATSGLGQGSTDTQYF.

This sequence joins TRBV4-2 and TRBJ2-3; the D gene is possibly TRBD1 (5 bases). CDR1 LGHNA and CDR2 YNFKEQ come from the germline V gene. V lost 1 base, J lost 4 bases, and 21 bases lay in between. The CDR3 runs to 18 residues. CDR3 residues: CASSQVAGQGQSSDTQYF. The CDR3 DNA reads TGTGCCAGCAGCCAAGTGGCCGGACAAGGTCAAAGCTCAGATACGCAGTATTTT.

This clone was observed a handful of times. This chain joins TRBV5-1 and TRBJ2-7; D possibly corresponds to TRBD1 (5 bases). The CDR3 length is 12 residues. Trimming removed 8 bases at V and 5 bases at J, with 14 bases between. The V gene's germline CDR1 is SGHRS and CDR2 YFSETQ. The CDR3 here is CARDIWGNEQYF. The CDR3 DNA reads TGCGCCAGGGACATTTGGGGTAACGAGCAGTACTTC.

The chain uses TRBV21-1 and TRBJ2-2; the table's D call, TRBD1, has no DNA check behind it. TRBV21-1 is classified as a pseudogene. The CDR3 spans 14 residues. CDR3 DNA: TGTGCCAGCAGCAAAGGACAAAACACCGGGGAGCTGTTTTTT. Its protein product is CASSKGQNTGELFF.

The chain has TRBV6-2 or TRBV6-3 and TRBJ1-1, with 7 bases matching TRBD1. V shed 2 bases, J shed 3 bases, and the junction held 9 bases outside the gene matches. The CDR3 contains 16 residues. Germline CDR1 and CDR2: MNHEY and SVGEGT. In nucleotides, the CDR3 is TGTGCCAGCAGTTACAGCAGGGGGGCCCCGGACACTGAAGCTTTCTTT. It is translated as CASSYSRGAPDTEAFF.